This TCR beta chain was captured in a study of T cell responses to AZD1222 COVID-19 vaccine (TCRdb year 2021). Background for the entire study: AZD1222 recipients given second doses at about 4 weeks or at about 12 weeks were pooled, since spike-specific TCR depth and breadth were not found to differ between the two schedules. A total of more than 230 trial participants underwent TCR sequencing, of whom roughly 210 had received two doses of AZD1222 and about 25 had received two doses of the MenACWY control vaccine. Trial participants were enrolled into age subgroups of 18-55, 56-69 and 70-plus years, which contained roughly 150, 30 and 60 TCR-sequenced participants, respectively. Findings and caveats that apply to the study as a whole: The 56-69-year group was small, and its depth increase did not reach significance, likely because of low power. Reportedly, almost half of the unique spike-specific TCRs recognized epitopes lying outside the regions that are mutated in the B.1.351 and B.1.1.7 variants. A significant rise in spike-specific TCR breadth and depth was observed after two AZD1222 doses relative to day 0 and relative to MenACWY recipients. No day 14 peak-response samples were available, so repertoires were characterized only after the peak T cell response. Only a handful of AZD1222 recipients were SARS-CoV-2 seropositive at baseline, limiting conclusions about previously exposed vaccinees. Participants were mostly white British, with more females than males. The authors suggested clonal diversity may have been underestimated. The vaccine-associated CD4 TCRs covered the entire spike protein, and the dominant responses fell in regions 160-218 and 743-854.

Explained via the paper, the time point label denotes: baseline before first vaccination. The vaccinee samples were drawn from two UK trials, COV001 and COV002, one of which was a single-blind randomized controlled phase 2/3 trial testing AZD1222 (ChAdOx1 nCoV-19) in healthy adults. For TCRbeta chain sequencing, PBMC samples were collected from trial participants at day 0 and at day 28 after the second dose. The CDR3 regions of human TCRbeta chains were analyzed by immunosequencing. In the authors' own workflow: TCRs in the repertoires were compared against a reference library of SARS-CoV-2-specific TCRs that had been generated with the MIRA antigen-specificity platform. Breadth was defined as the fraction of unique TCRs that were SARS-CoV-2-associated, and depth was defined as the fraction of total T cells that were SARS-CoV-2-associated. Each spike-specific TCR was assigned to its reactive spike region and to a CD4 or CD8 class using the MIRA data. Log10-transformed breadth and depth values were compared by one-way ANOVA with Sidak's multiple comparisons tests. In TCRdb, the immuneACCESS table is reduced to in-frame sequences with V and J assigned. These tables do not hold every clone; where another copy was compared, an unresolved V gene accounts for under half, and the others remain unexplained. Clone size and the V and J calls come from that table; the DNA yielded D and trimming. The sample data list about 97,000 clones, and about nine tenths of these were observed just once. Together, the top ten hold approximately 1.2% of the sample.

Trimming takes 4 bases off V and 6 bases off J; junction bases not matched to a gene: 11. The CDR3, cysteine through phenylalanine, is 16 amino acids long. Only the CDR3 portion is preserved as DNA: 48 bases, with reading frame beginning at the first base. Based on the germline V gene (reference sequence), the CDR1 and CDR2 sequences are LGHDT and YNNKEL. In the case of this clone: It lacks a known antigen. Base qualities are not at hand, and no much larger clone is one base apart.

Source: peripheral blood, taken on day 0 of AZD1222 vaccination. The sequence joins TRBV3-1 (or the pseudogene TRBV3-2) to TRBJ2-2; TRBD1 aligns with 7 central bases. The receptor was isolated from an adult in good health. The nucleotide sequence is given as TGTGCCAGCAGCCCGGACAGGTTCGTTTATTCCGGGGAGCTGTTTTTT. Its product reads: CASSPDRFVYSGELFF.